Presented here are 12 T cell receptor beta chains from one specimen sequenced in a study of cytomegalovirus exposure and HLA in healthy donors. It was with 60 Vbeta and 13 Jbeta primers that the PCR ran. Profiling relied on immunoSEQ multiplex PCR, and the TCRdb table lists in-frame clones only, not all of them. The table has about 220,000 clones, about 80% seen once. Sequenced input: PBMCs. The receptor source for this set is a man aged 18 to 29 in good health and CMV-seronegative.

V gene TRBV2 combines with J gene TRBJ1-5, with D possibly matching TRBD1 (6 bases). V shed 5 bases and J shed 5 bases, with 10 bases lying between them. The length of the CDR3 is 13 residues. CDR1 is SNHLY, CDR2 FYNNEI, per germline. This CDR3 reads CASSLQGHQPQHF. The DNA of the CDR3 is TGTGCCAGCAGTCTACAGGGCCATCAGCCCCAGCATTTT.

The chain couples TRBV4-1 to TRBJ2-7; 7 nucleotides match TRBD2. This CDR3 comprises 14 residues. Germline lookup yields CDR1 MGHRA and CDR2 YSYEKL. V gave up 1 base and J gave up 6 bases; unmatched junction bases: 6. The CDR3 spells CASSQVGGRVEQYF. In DNA, the CDR3 is TGCGCCAGCAGCCAAGTGGGGGGGAGGGTCGAGCAGTACTTC.

There are a few counts of this clone. This rearrangement joins TRBV5-1 to TRBJ1-1, with D possibly TRBD1 on 5 matching bases. Per the germline V gene, CDR1 is SGHRS and CDR2 is YFSETQ. Trimming pared 2 bases from V and 4 bases from J, leaving 12 bases between. The CDR3 has 14 residues. The chain's CDR3 is CASSFSGEGTEAFF. The CDR3, as DNA: TGCGCCAGCAGCTTTTCGGGGGAGGGCACTGAAGCTTTCTTT.

This chain links TRBV28 with TRBJ2-1, with D perhaps matching TRBD2 (7 bases). The CDR3 runs 15 residues. Trimming removed 5 bases from V and 7 bases from J, with 18 bases in between. Looked up from germline, CDR1 is MDHEN and CDR2 is SYDVKM. CDR3 residues: CASSPGGGLWNEQFF. For the CDR3, the DNA is TGTGCCAGCAGTCCTGGGGGGGGGCTATGGAATGAGCAGTTCTTC.

This clone was picked up a small number of times. The chain uses TRBV7-9 and TRBJ1-2, with D hard to call. Germline CDR1 reads SEHNR; CDR2 reads FQNEAQ (reference sequence). The V and J ends lost 3 bases and 7 bases respectively, with 6 bases between them. The CDR3 runs 11 residues. The CDR3 protein is CASSFGVGYTF. The CDR3 nucleotides read TGTGCCAGCAGCTTCGGGGTTGGCTACACCTTC. The variable domain in full, completed from reference TRBV7-9 and TRBJ1-2, reads DTGVSQNPRHKITKRGQNVTFRCDPISEHNRLYWYRQTLGQGPEFLTYFQNEAQLEKSRLLSDRFSAERPKGSFSTLEIQRTEQGDSAMYLCASSFGVGYTFGSGTRLTVV.

V is TRBV27 and J is TRBJ1-4; 7 bases are a match to TRBD1. CDR1 and CDR2 (germline): MNHEY, SMNVEV (reference sequence). The junction had 10 bases not matched to a gene; V was cut back by 5 bases and J by 7 bases. CDR3 length: 15 amino acids. The CDR3: CASSPRGFRGEKLFF. CDR3 nucleotides: TGTGCCAGCAGTCCCAGGGGGTTCCGGGGTGAAAAACTGTTTTTT.

Only a few counts were recorded for this clone. The V call is TRBV30, the J call TRBJ1-3; the D gene is possibly TRBD1 (5 bases). V lost 3 bases and J 0 bases, leaving 6 bases between the germline ends. Germline CDR1 and CDR2: GTSNPN and SVGIG (reference sequence). The CDR3 sequence is 13 residues long. CDR3 sequence reads: CAWRGGSGNTIYF. The CDR3 DNA is TGTGCCTGGAGGGGGGGCTCTGGAAACACCATATATTTT.

This clone was seen only a few times. The chain recombines TRBV19 with TRBJ2-7; TRBD2 is a possible D gene (6 bases). Germline V gene lookup returns CDR1 LNHDA and CDR2 SQIVND (reference sequence). V was clipped by 4 bases and J by 6 bases, with 19 bases between them. This CDR3 comprises 15 residues. The CDR3 region is CASSNPLAGRAEQYF. In DNA form, the CDR3 reads TGTGCCAGTAGTAACCCCTTGGCGGGGCGCGCCGAGCAGTACTTC.

This chain links TRBV6-5 with TRBJ2-7, with D maybe TRBD1 (5 bases). The ends were cut back, 2 bases at V and 5 bases at J, with 16 bases in the middle. In germline, CDR1 is MNHEY, CDR2 SVGAGI. CDR3 length: 15 residues. CDR3 protein: CASSYGAGPFNEQYF. CDR3 DNA sequence: TGTGCCAGCAGTTACGGGGCAGGTCCATTTAACGAGCAGTACTTC.

This clone occurred once. The chain joins TRBV11-2 to TRBJ2-7; D is unclear. Looked up from germline, CDR1 is SGHAT and CDR2 is FQNNGV. CDR3 length: 13 residues. V lost 5 bases to trimming and J lost 0 bases, with 8 bases between them. The CDR3 protein is CASSPLSSYEQYF. CDR3 coding DNA: TGTGCCAGCAGCCCATTGAGCTCCTACGAGCAGTACTTC.

The J gene is TRBJ2-5, the V gene TRBV5-8; TRBD2 matches 7 bases. J was trimmed by 5 bases and V by 0 bases; bases with no gene match: 4. CDR3 length: 14 amino acids. Germline V gives CDR1 SGHTS, CDR2 YDEGEE. CDR3 nucleotides: TGTGCCAGCAGCTTGGAGGCGGGAGTGGAGACCCAGTACTTC. Protein product: CASSLEAGVETQYF.

The chain couples TRBV4-1 to TRBJ2-4; D is possibly TRBD2 (5 bases). V was trimmed by 3 bases and J by 0 bases, leaving 9 bases between them. This CDR3 is built from 15 residues. From germline, CDR1 is MGHRA and CDR2 YSYEKL. CDR3 nucleotide sequence: TGCGCCAGCAGCCAGGTAGAGGGAGCCAAAAACATTCAGTACTTC. Protein: CASSQVEGAKNIQYF.